The T cell receptor (beta chain) described here comes from a study of T cells after yellow fever vaccination. Overall study: With SMART-Seq v4 Ultra Low Input, the fractions containing low cell numbers were prepared.

About this clonotype itself: As yet, its antigen is unknown.

Study-wide results and caveats: A faster peak, day 5 versus 15, was reached by the weaker secondary response.

The 5'RACE template-switching step produced TCR cDNA and added a universal primer site and UMIs. TCRdb re-called the 5' RACE reads with MiXCR, one entry per CDR3 protein. The sample lists a few hundred thousand distinct CDR3 sequences, roughly a sixth occurring once. With 2 bases clipped from V and 5 bases from J, the junction kept 5 bases outside the gene matches. CDR3 length equals 14 residues. Germline assignment: CDR1 SGHTA and CDR2 FQGNSA. This specimen was PBMCs, taken roughly 5 days after the first yellow fever vaccination. The chain has TRBV7-2 and TRBJ1-1; 7 bases line up with TRBD1. The receptor was isolated from a man between 18 and 29 years old who received the YFV17D yellow fever vaccine. The CDR3 sequence: CASSLSARGTEAFF. In DNA form, the CDR3 reads TGTGCCAGCAGCTTATCTGCCAGGGGGACTGAAGCTTTCTTT.